The 19 T cell receptor beta chains listed next were all sequenced from one sample in a study of beta chain features in type 1 diabetes. Of the isolated RNA, all was reverse transcribed, and so the sequenced material was expressed TCRB transcripts. TCRdb keeps only in-frame clones here, not all; method: immunoSEQ multiplex PCR. Of around 500,000 clones in the sample, around 28% were seen once. Sequenced sample: naive CD4+ T cells from blood. All receptors come from a man aged 18 to 30 in good health.

The chain is built from TRBV28 and TRBJ2-7; TRBD2 aligns across 8 bases. The trim removed 6 bases at V and 3 bases at J, leaving 7 bases unmatched. CDR3 length: 14 residues. CDR1 is MDHEN, CDR2 SYDVKM, per germline. For the CDR3, the DNA is TGTGCCAGCAGGGCAGCGGGAGCCCGCTACGAGCAGTACTTC. As protein: CASRAAGARYEQYF.

This chain uses TRBV4-1 with TRBJ1-1; 7 positions match TRBD1. Per the germline V gene, CDR1 is MGHRA and CDR2 is YSYEKL. The CDR3 extends over 14 amino acids. V lost 1 base and J lost 6; bases outside the gene matches: 5. The CDR3 nucleotides are TGCGCCAGCAGCCAAGGACAGGGCGCATCTGAAGCTTTCTTT. As protein: CASSQGQGASEAFF.

This clone was seen a handful of times. The chain uses TRBV6-5 and TRBJ1-5, with 9 bases that match TRBD1. Germline assignment: CDR1 MNHEY and CDR2 SVGAGI. CDR3 length: 15 residues. V was pared by 6 bases and J by 2 bases, with 5 bases of the junction left unmatched. CDR3: CASRNRGLGNQPQHF. The CDR3 DNA follows: TGTGCCAGCAGGAACAGGGGGCTTGGCAATCAGCCCCAGCATTTT.

This clone was seen a handful of times. The V and J genes are TRBV5-1 and TRBJ2-3; the match to TRBD2 covers 11 bases. The germline V gene encodes CDR1 SGHRS and CDR2 YFSETQ. The CDR3 has 15 amino acids. V was pared by 5 bases and J by 3 bases, with 5 bases of the junction left unmatched. The CDR3 is CASSYGTSGTDTQYF. DNA of the CDR3: TGCGCCAGCAGTTATGGGACTAGCGGTACAGATACGCAGTATTTT.

This clone was seen more than once but under ten times. The chain employs TRBV29-1 and TRBJ2-3, with unresolved D. CDR3 size: 14 residues. Looked up from germline, CDR1 is SQVTM and CDR2 is ANQGSEA. Between the trimmed V and J ends, which lost 5 bases and 2 bases, there was a span of 14 bases. The CDR3 bases are TGCAGCGTTCGCACAGTGGTTATCACAGATACGCAGTATTTT. Protein product: CSVRTVVITDTQYF.

The V and J genes are TRBV30 and TRBJ2-7; tentatively, D is TRBD2 (5 bases). The V end lost 7 bases, the J end lost 3 bases, and 25 bases lay between the germline ends. The CDR3 is 16 amino acids. Germline CDR1 reads GTSNPN; CDR2 reads SVGIG (reference sequence). CDR3 DNA: TGTGCCTTAAGCCCTAAACTTGGGCTGACTAACTACGAGCAGTACTTC. Its protein is CALSPKLGLTNYEQYF.

This clone was counted only a few times. V is TRBV19 and J is TRBJ2-1; 8 nucleotides line up with TRBD1. This CDR3 contains 11 residues. V lost 3 bases and J lost 14; bases outside the gene matches: 3. Germline CDR1 is LNHDA and CDR2 is SQIVND (reference sequence). CDR3 loop: CASSIGQGEFF. DNA for the CDR3: TGTGCCAGTAGTATTGGACAGGGCGAGTTCTTC.

The V gene is TRBV5-5, the J gene TRBJ1-1, with 8 bases fitting TRBD1. Germline assignment: CDR1 SGHKS and CDR2 YYEKEE (reference sequence). The CDR3 extends over 15 amino acids. V shed 2 bases, J shed 3 bases, and the junction held 6 bases outside the gene matches. CDR3 loop: CASSLAGGIDTEAFF. The CDR3 DNA sequence: TGTGCCAGCAGCTTAGCAGGGGGCATCGACACTGAAGCTTTCTTT.

The CDR3 coding sequence is TGTGCCAGCAGCTTAGGCCGAAACACTGAAGCTTTCTTT. This sequence encodes CASSLGRNTEAFF. The chain joins TRBV11-2 to TRBJ1-1; D remains unclear. V lost 1 base and J lost 2, with 5 bases in between. This CDR3 region has 13 residues. Germline V CDR1 and CDR2: SGHAT, FQNNGV.

The chain has TRBV7-9 and TRBJ1-5; D not resolved. Per germline, CDR1 SEHNR and CDR2 FQNEAQ (reference sequence). V shed 1 base and J shed 7 bases, with 8 bases lying between them. The CDR3 spans 13 residues. The CDR3 coding sequence is TGTGCCAGCAGCTTAGGAGTTGGACAGCCCCAGCATTTT. The encoded protein is CASSLGVGQPQHF.

This clone was counted a few times. This sequence joins TRBV29-1 and TRBJ2-2; unclear D gene. The length of the CDR3 is 15 residues. V gave up 3 bases and J gave up 5 bases, with 16 bases separating them. CDR1 and CDR2 (germline): SQVTM, ANQGSEA. CDR3 coding DNA: TGCAGCGTTGAGTCAGCCCCGGGCAGGACCGGGGAGCTGTTTTTT. It codes for CSVESAPGRTGELFF.

There are a few counts of this clone. This chain connects TRBV27 to TRBJ2-1, with TRBD2 matching over 14 bases. Losses at the gene ends were 5 bases for V and 8 bases for J; bases not matched to a gene: 8. Germline V gives CDR1 MNHEY, CDR2 SMNVEV (reference sequence). The CDR3 runs 16 residues. CDR3 in amino acids: CASSTPGTSGRDEQFF. DNA for the CDR3: TGTGCCAGCAGTACCCCCGGGACTAGCGGGAGAGATGAGCAGTTCTTC.

This clone has only a few counts. The genes are TRBV20-1 and TRBJ2-1; D is unresolved. The CDR3 consists of 10 residues. Germline V CDR1 and CDR2: DFQATT, SNEGSKA (reference sequence). Deletions cut 1 base from V and 9 bases from J, with 4 bases between. DNA for the CDR3: TGCAGTGCTAGAGTGAGTGAGCAGTTCTTC. It codes for CSARVSEQFF.

The rearrangement joins TRBV30 to TRBJ1-4, with a possible D match to TRBD1 (6 bases). CDR1 is GTSNPN and CDR2 is SVGIG in the germline V gene (reference sequence). Trimming stripped 3 bases from V and 5 bases from J, with 13 bases between. The CDR3 length is 14 residues. CDR3: CAWRVQGVNEKLFF. The CDR3 nucleotides read TGTGCCTGGAGGGTACAGGGAGTAAATGAAAAACTGTTTTTT.

The rearrangement uses TRBV30 and TRBJ2-1; 9 nucleotides match TRBD2. Trimming cost V 1 base and J 1 base; bases outside gene matches: 5. The CDR3 is made up of 16 amino acids. The germline V gene encodes CDR1 GTSNPN and CDR2 SVGIG (reference sequence). The CDR3 loop is CAWSGLAGISYNEQFF. The CDR3, as DNA: TGTGCCTGGAGTGGGCTAGCGGGAATTTCCTACAATGAGCAGTTCTTC.

The V gene is TRBV23-1, the J gene TRBJ1-5; D is uncertain. TRBV23-1 is noted as an ORF with a role that remains uncertain. Between the trimmed V and J ends, which lost 3 bases and 3 bases, there was a span of 15 bases. The CDR3 spans 16 residues. CDR3 sequence reads: CASSHGAVDTNQPQHF. DNA for the CDR3: TGCGCCAGCAGTCATGGTGCGGTAGACACCAATCAGCCCCAGCATTTT.

This clone was seen a handful of times. The chain links TRBV29-1 to TRBJ1-4, with D unresolved. Germline loops: CDR1 SQVTM, CDR2 ANQGSEA. CDR3 length: 11 amino acids. V lost 6 bases and J 7 bases, leaving 9 bases between the germline ends. CDR3 amino acids: CSVKWVEKLFF. CDR3 sequence (DNA): TGCAGCGTCAAATGGGTTGAAAAACTGTTTTTT.

This sequence joins TRBV4-2 and TRBJ1-1; D is perhaps TRBD1 (6 bases). Trimming stripped 4 bases from V and 5 bases from J, with 17 bases between. CDR1 is LGHNA, CDR2 YNFKEQ, per germline. The CDR3 consists of 15 residues. CDR3 nucleotides: TGTGCCAGCAGCCGAGAGAGACAGGCGAGGACTGAAGCTTTCTTT. It is translated as CASSRERQARTEAFF.

The J gene is TRBJ1-1, the V gene TRBV15; D gene ambiguous. Trimming removed 4 bases at V and 1 base at J, with 16 bases between. Germline CDR1 is LNHNV and CDR2 is YYDKDF (reference sequence). The CDR3 extends over 16 amino acids. The CDR3 DNA reads as TGTGCCACCAGCACTGGCCTCGCTCGGGGGAACACTGAAGCTTTCTTT. Translation gives CATSTGLARGNTEAFF.